This passage covers 30 T cell receptor beta chains from one sample sequenced in a study of blood T cell repertoires in COVID-19. Assay used: immunoSEQ multiplex PCR; TCRdb lists only in-frame clones, some missing. The sample has under 400,000 clones, around 87% seen once. The sample consisted of peripheral blood. These TCRs come from a woman in her twenties or thirties with COVID-19, enrolled during active disease.

This chain joins TRBV3-1 (or the pseudogene TRBV3-2) and TRBJ2-2; D call uncertain. In germline, CDR1 is LGHDT, CDR2 YNNKEL (reference sequence). Between the trimmed V and J ends, which lost 3 bases and 4 bases, there was a span of 3 bases. There are 12 residues in the CDR3. CDR3 sequence: CASSQATGELFF. The CDR3 region has the DNA TGTGCCAGCAGCCAGGCCACCGGGGAGCTGTTTTTT.

The chain employs TRBV5-1 and TRBJ2-1, with a possible D match to TRBD2 (5 bases). The CDR3 is made up of 16 amino acids. The V end was cut by 4 bases, the J end by 2 bases, with 16 bases between. Germline V gene sequence: CDR1 SGHRS, CDR2 YFSETQ. The CDR3 DNA follows: TGCGCCAGCAGCCCCCCCTCGGTAGCGCCCTACAATGAGCAGTTCTTC. Its translation is CASSPPSVAPYNEQFF.

V and J are TRBV7-2 and TRBJ2-7; possibly TRBD1 for D (7 bases). The CDR3 covers 14 residues. Deletions cut 7 bases from V and 2 bases from J, with 15 bases between. CDR1 SGHTA and CDR2 FQGNSA come from the germline V gene. The CDR3 nucleotides are TGTGCCAGCATCCCAGGGGGACTGCCCTACGAGCAGTACTTC. Its translation: CASIPGGLPYEQYF.

V usage is TRBV5-1 and J usage is TRBJ2-1, with D perhaps matching TRBD1 (5 bases). V dropped 0 bases and J dropped 2 bases, with 6 bases sitting between them. The CDR3 consists of 14 residues. Germline V gene lookup returns CDR1 SGHRS and CDR2 YFSETQ. The CDR3 bases are TGCGCCAGCAGCTTGGGACAGACCTACAATGAGCAGTTCTTC. Residues: CASSLGQTYNEQFF.

The J gene is TRBJ1-6, the V gene TRBV27; TRBD1 matches 8 bases. Germline V CDR1 and CDR2: MNHEY, SMNVEV (reference sequence). V shed 6 bases, J shed 5 bases, and the junction held 3 bases outside the gene matches. The CDR3 runs 14 residues. In nucleotides, the CDR3 is TGTGCCAGCAGCGGGACAGGAGATAATTCACCCCTCCACTTT. Translated: CASSGTGDNSPLHF.

The V and J genes are TRBV28 and TRBJ2-7, with TRBD1 matching over 11 bases. The CDR3 spans 14 residues. The ends lost 6 bases at V and 6 bases at J; junction bases unmatched: 7. Germline V lookup: CDR1 MDHEN, CDR2 SYDVKM. CDR3 coding DNA: TGTGCCAGCAGGAGGACAGGGGGCCCTCTCGAGCAGTACTTC. As protein: CASRRTGGPLEQYF.

This rearrangement joins TRBV7-2 to TRBJ2-7, with a possible D match to TRBD1 (7 bases). V lost 5 bases, J lost 1 base, and 15 bases lay in between. The CDR3 spans 15 residues. Germline CDR1 reads SGHTA; CDR2 reads FQGNSA. The CDR3 coding sequence is TGTGCCAGCAGCCCCGACGGGGGACAGTCCTACGAGCAGTACTTC. Its translation: CASSPDGGQSYEQYF.

The CDR3 DNA reads TGTGCCAGCAGGATGAGCGGGAGGTTCTACAATGAGCAGTTCTTC. This gives the protein CASRMSGRFYNEQFF. This chain connects TRBV27 to TRBJ2-1; TRBD2 agrees at 9 bases. V gave up 6 bases and J gave up 3 bases; unmatched junction bases: 6. The CDR3 has 15 residues. Germline V gives CDR1 MNHEY, CDR2 SMNVEV (reference sequence).

The V call is TRBV7-2, the J call TRBJ2-2; 9 bases map to TRBD2. J was trimmed by 1 base and V by 4 bases; bases with no gene match: 4. The CDR3 covers 16 residues. CDR1 and CDR2 (germline): SGHTA, FQGNSA. The CDR3 reads CASSSGTSRNTGELFF. The CDR3 DNA follows: TGTGCCAGCAGCTCCGGGACTAGCAGGAACACCGGGGAGCTGTTTTTT.

V and J are TRBV27 and TRBJ1-2, with 11 bases that match TRBD1. Trimming at V came to 4 bases and at J to 8 bases, leaving 6 bases not matched to a gene. Germline V gene sequence: CDR1 MNHEY, CDR2 SMNVEV (reference sequence). The CDR3 length is 14 residues. Written as DNA, the CDR3 is TGTGCCAGCAGTTACCGGACAGGGGGCTGGGGCTACACCTTC. Its translation is CASSYRTGGWGYTF.

The V and J genes are TRBV7-9 and TRBJ1-1; D might be TRBD1 (6 bases). The V gene lost 6 bases and the J gene lost 10 bases, with 12 bases spanning the gap. CDR1 and CDR2 (germline): SEHNR, FQNEAQ (reference sequence). The CDR3 sequence is 11 residues long. In DNA form, the CDR3 reads TGTGCCAGCAGACCCTTAGGGGGAGCTTTCTTT. It encodes CASRPLGGAFF.

The CDR3 sequence: CATSRQTGSIHEQYF. CDR3 DNA: TGTGCCACCAGCAGGCAGACAGGGAGTATCCACGAGCAGTACTTC. The chain has TRBV15 and TRBJ2-7, with 7 bases matching TRBD1. This CDR3 has 15 amino acids. Germline CDR1 reads LNHNV; CDR2 reads YYDKDF (reference sequence). V lost 3 bases to trimming and J lost 5 bases; unmatched junction nucleotides: 10.

The rearrangement uses TRBV10-3 and TRBJ2-7; a possible D gene is TRBD2 (6 bases). The germline CDR1 and CDR2 sequences are ENHRY and SYGVKD. V was shortened by 2 bases and J by 3 bases, with 8 bases between the two germline ends. The CDR3 is made up of 13 amino acids. This CDR3 reads CAISELGGYEQYF. CDR3 nucleotide sequence: TGTGCCATCAGTGAGCTCGGGGGCTACGAGCAGTACTTC.

The chain is built from TRBV6-2 or TRBV6-3 and TRBJ2-1, with D perhaps TRBD1 (6 bases). V lost 0 bases and J 6 bases, leaving 15 bases between the germline ends. The CDR3 has 16 residues. From germline, CDR1 is MNHEY and CDR2 SVGEGT. The CDR3 DNA follows: TGTGCCAGCAGTTACTCACGACAGGCTCGATCCAATGAGCAGTTCTTC. Encoded protein: CASSYSRQARSNEQFF.

The V and J genes are TRBV7-9 and TRBJ2-4; possibly TRBD2 for D (6 bases). CDR3 size: 15 residues. Trimming took 10 bases from V and 3 from J, leaving 19 bases between them. In germline, CDR1 is SEHNR, CDR2 FQNEAQ (reference sequence). In DNA, the CDR3 is TGTGCCATCCGGGGGAAGACTGACTTCAAAAACATTCAGTACTTC. Translation: CAIRGKTDFKNIQYF.

The table lists this clone with a count of one. The rearrangement joins TRBV7-3 to TRBJ2-6; the D is unclear. Deletions cut 5 bases from V and 2 bases from J, with 19 bases between. Germline loops: CDR1 SGHTA, CDR2 FQGTGA. The CDR3 runs to 18 residues. The CDR3, as DNA: TGTGCCAGCAGCCCCTATAAGCCTGCTACGGCTGGGGCCAACGTCCTGACTTTC. It specifies CASSPYKPATAGANVLTF. Full variable domain (missing parts from reference TRBV7-3 and TRBJ2-6): GAGVSQTPSNKVTEKGKYVELRCDPISGHTALYWYRQSLGQGPEFLIYFQGTGAADDSGLPNDRFFAVRPEGSVSTLKIQRTERGDSAVYLCASSPYKPATAGANVLTFGAGSRLTVL.

The gene calls are TRBV19 and TRBJ1-5, with TRBD1 identical over 8 bases. The CDR3 spans 14 residues. Germline loops: CDR1 LNHDA, CDR2 SQIVND (reference sequence). The ends lost 2 bases at V and 3 bases at J; junction bases unmatched: 0. The CDR3 DNA reads TGTGCCAGTAGTATACAGGGGGCCAATCAGCCCCAGCATTTT. Translation: CASSIQGANQPQHF. Combining the CDR3 with reference TRBV19 and TRBJ1-5 gives the whole variable domain DGGITQSPKYLFRKEGQNVTLSCEQNLNHDAMYWYRQDPGQGLRLIYYSQIVNDFQKGDIAEGYSVSREKKESFPLTVTSAQKNPTAFYLCASSIQGANQPQHFGDGTRLSIL.

This chain uses TRBV2 with TRBJ2-3, with 9 bases matching TRBD2. With 8 bases clipped from V and 5 bases from J, the junction kept 17 bases outside the gene matches. The CDR3 contains 17 residues. Germline V gene lookup returns CDR1 SNHLY and CDR2 FYNNEI. The DNA of the CDR3 is TGTGCCAGCGGGGGGGCACTAGCGGGCCTCAAGGGAGATACGCAGTATTTT. Translation gives CASGGALAGLKGDTQYF. The full variable domain, in which reference TRBV2 and TRBJ2-3 provide the parts outside the CDR3, is EPEVTQTPSHQVTQMGQEVILRCVPISNHLYFYWYRQILGQKVEFLVSFYNNEISEKSEIFDDQFSVERPDGSNFTLKIRSTKLEDSAMYFCASGGALAGLKGDTQYFGPGTRLTVL.

The chain employs TRBV9 and TRBJ2-3; no reliable D call. The CDR3 runs to 13 residues. Germline lookup yields CDR1 SGDLS and CDR2 YYNGEE. V lost 3 bases to trimming and J lost 3 bases, with 8 bases between them. CDR3 in amino acids: CASSGSSTDTQYF. The CDR3 region has the DNA TGTGCCAGCAGCGGGAGTTCGACAGATACGCAGTATTTT.

This chain connects TRBV27 to TRBJ2-7, with 7 bases fitting TRBD2. Losses at the gene ends were 4 bases for V and 2 bases for J; bases not matched to a gene: 11. The germline V gene has CDR1 MNHEY and CDR2 SMNVEV (reference sequence). CDR3 length: 16 residues. CDR3 in amino acids: CASSSPAGTKTYEQYF. For the CDR3, the DNA is TGTGCCAGCAGTTCCCCCGCCGGGACTAAAACCTACGAGCAGTACTTC.

This chain links TRBV5-6 with TRBJ1-6, with a possible D match to TRBD1 (5 bases). The CDR3 extends over 17 amino acids. The germline gives CDR1 SGHDT, CDR2 YYEEEE. V was clipped by 4 bases and J by 4 bases, with 18 bases between them. The CDR3 nucleotides are TGTGCCAGCAGCACCCTCCGACAGTGGGCATATAATTCACCCCTCCACTTT. Translation gives CASSTLRQWAYNSPLHF.

The chain combines TRBV7-9 with TRBJ1-1; D not resolved. Per the germline V gene, CDR1 is SEHNR and CDR2 is FQNEAQ (reference sequence). The V gene lost 8 bases and the J gene lost 1 base, with 14 bases spanning the gap. This CDR3 spans 14 amino acids. The CDR3 DNA sequence: TGTGCCAGCGGGAAGGGAGGACCGAACACTGAAGCTTTCTTT. It yields the protein CASGKGGPNTEAFF. Filled out from reference TRBV7-9 and TRBJ1-1, the complete variable domain reads DTGVSQNPRHKITKRGQNVTFRCDPISEHNRLYWYRQTLGQGPEFLTYFQNEAQLEKSRLLSDRFSAERPKGSFSTLEIQRTEQGDSAMYLCASGKGGPNTEAFFGQGTRLTVV.

This clone has just a few counts. The genes are TRBV7-3 and TRBJ1-3, with a possible D match to TRBD1 (6 bases). This CDR3 is 15 amino acids long. The germline CDR1 and CDR2 sequences are SGHTA and FQGTGA. V lost 5 bases to trimming and J lost 3 bases, with 14 bases between them. CDR3 loop: CASSQQGGDGNTIYF. Written as DNA, the CDR3 is TGTGCCAGCAGCCAACAGGGAGGGGATGGAAACACCATATATTTT.

The chain joins TRBV27 to TRBJ2-7; 8 nucleotides align to TRBD2. The CDR3 runs 21 residues. With 2 bases clipped from V and 4 bases from J, the junction kept 25 bases outside the gene matches. Germline assignment: CDR1 MNHEY and CDR2 SMNVEV (reference sequence). CDR3 amino acids: CASSLRPLTGVAGTRGYEQYF. CDR3 bases: TGTGCCAGCAGTTTACGGCCCCTTACGGGCGTCGCCGGGACTAGGGGTTACGAGCAGTACTTC.

V usage is TRBV5-5 and J usage is TRBJ1-2; perhaps TRBD1 as D (5 bases). The V gene's germline CDR1 is SGHKS and CDR2 YYEKEE (reference sequence). The CDR3 has 15 residues. V gave up 4 bases and J gave up 5 bases, with 18 bases separating them. The CDR3 region has the DNA TGTGCCAGCAGCCCGGCCTTAGACAGCGATTATGGCTACACCTTC. This encodes CASSPALDSDYGYTF.

The gene calls are TRBV30 and TRBJ1-2; 7 bases are shared with TRBD1. The CDR3 runs to 16 residues. Trimming at V came to 1 base and at J to 0 bases, leaving 8 bases not matched to a gene. Per germline, CDR1 GTSNPN and CDR2 SVGIG (reference sequence). For the CDR3, the DNA is TGTGCCTGGAGTGCAGGACAGGCAATGGCTAACTATGGCTACACCTTC. It encodes CAWSAGQAMANYGYTF.

The genes are TRBV6-2 or TRBV6-3 and TRBJ2-2, with 8 bases fitting TRBD2. Germline V CDR1 and CDR2: MNHEY, SVGEGT. The length of the CDR3 is 14 residues. Unmatched junction bases numbered 4, after V lost 5 bases and J lost 5 bases. DNA of the CDR3: TGTGCCAGCAGTCGGGGCGGGAGGACCGGGGAGCTGTTTTTT. The encoded protein is CASSRGGRTGELFF.

The chain recombines TRBV28 with TRBJ1-1; the D gene is possibly TRBD1 (5 bases). The germline V gene encodes CDR1 MDHEN and CDR2 SYDVKM. Between the trimmed V and J ends, which lost 4 bases and 4 bases, there was a span of 13 bases. This CDR3 has 14 amino acids. The CDR3 loop reads CASSSTRRGTEAFF. Here the CDR3 DNA reads TGTGCCAGCAGTTCGACCCGTAGGGGCACTGAAGCTTTCTTT.

The chain links TRBV1 to TRBJ1-3. TRBV1 is flagged as a pseudogene. This CDR3 has 16 amino acids. CDR3 protein: CTSSQDPWSSGNTIYF. The CDR3, as DNA: TGCACCAGCAGCCAAGATCCCTGGAGCTCTGGAAACACCATATATTTT.

The chain couples TRBV9 to TRBJ2-7; TRBD2 matches 13 bases. This CDR3 is built from 14 residues. V lost 2 bases, J lost 7 bases, and 3 bases stayed unmatched. Germline-derived CDR1 and CDR2 are SGDLS and YYNGEE. The CDR3 protein is CASSVGLAGDEQYF. CDR3 bases: TGTGCCAGCAGCGTCGGACTAGCGGGAGATGAGCAGTACTTC.